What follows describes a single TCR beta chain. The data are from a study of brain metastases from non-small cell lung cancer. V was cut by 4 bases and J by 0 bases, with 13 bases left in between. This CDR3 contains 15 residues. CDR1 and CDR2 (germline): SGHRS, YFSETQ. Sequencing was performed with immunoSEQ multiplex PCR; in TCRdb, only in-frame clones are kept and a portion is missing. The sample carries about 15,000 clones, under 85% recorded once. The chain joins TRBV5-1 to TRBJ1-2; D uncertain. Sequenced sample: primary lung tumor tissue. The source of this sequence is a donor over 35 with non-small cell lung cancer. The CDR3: CASSQTLNSNYGYTF. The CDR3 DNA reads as TGCGCCAGCAGCCAAACACTGAACTCTAACTATGGCTACACCTTC.